This T cell receptor (beta chain) was recorded in a study of metastatic and nonmetastatic thyroid tumors. Study overall: Patients with malignant and benign thyroid disease provided blood and tumor or nodule tissue, whose repertoires were compared. Regarding the study as a whole: A significant increase in TCR beta diversity was reportedly seen in malignant thyroid tumors relative to benign nodules, in blood and tumor.

Germline V gene data show CDR1 as MNHNS and CDR2 as SASEGT. This CDR3 is built from 15 residues. Before thyroid surgery, none of the patients had received any treatment. A remark on this clone: The antigen remains unidentified. An end of the junction does not agree with germline; a read error may underlie this.

From the PCR reads, TCRdb re-called clones with MiXCR. The sample yields roughly 59,000 clones, 16% seen once. Sequences were obtained from blood. The receptor's source is a male donor with papillary thyroid cancer or a benign thyroid nodule (not recorded which). Some clones in this sample may be carry-over from other donors' samples. The gene calls are TRBV6-1 and TRBJ1-2, with a possible D match to TRBD1 (5 bases). The CDR3 region has the DNA TGTGCCAGCAAAGAGTCACAGGCGTGGAACTATTGCTACACCTTC. Translation gives CASKESQAWNYCYTF.